This T cell receptor (beta chain) was recovered during a study of blood T cells in healthy people across ages (dated by TCRdb to the mid-2010s). Describing the broader study: In model experiments, template switching captured roughly one uniquely barcoded TCR beta cDNA molecule for every two T cells. The donors were split into four age groups: young (average around 16 years), middle-aged (39), aged (approximately 60) and long-lived (under 85). The study measured age-related changes in TCR beta repertoire diversity using deep sequencing normalized with unique cDNA molecular identifiers. Using the same blood draw, the study looked at two additional independent replicas of 1 million unique cDNA reads for two donors, one aged 18 to 30 and the other aged 80 or older. Points the paper makes about the study in general: As age increased, observed TCR beta diversity per million T cells dropped in a roughly linear way, and a significant reduction was already evident by age about 40. Estimates of total diversity based on one million sequenced T cells were considered lower bounds and underestimates. Because donor CMV infection status was unknown, age-related changes in expanded clonotypes were potentially confounded. The long-lived group showed more naive CD4+ T cells, fewer expanded clones and increased TCR diversity than the aged group, suggesting age selection. Since profiling was done on bulk unsorted PBMCs, naive and antigen-experienced compartments could not be conclusively compared. The percentage of naive T cells measured by flow cytometry correlated strongly with observed TCR beta diversity.

V and J lose 1 base and 4 bases, and a span of 16 bases separates them. Reading the germline V gene gives CDR1 SGHVS and CDR2 FQNEAQ. Taken from cysteine to phenylalanine, the CDR3 has 16 residues. The entry retains the CDR3 DNA only, 48 bases that are in frame from base 1. The library was prepared using 5' RACE. The instrument was an Illumina HiSeq 2500. A second PCR of about 7 to 12 cycles was performed with a sample-barcoded 5' primer and a J-beta primer mix. Each TCR beta cDNA molecule received a unique molecular identifier from a template-switch 5' adaptor carrying 12 random nucleotides. Each sample yielded at least 2.5 million CDR3-containing paired-end reads. The Mint cDNA synthesis kit, primed by a TRBC-specific oligonucleotide, was used to synthesize first-strand cDNA from all RNA. Following uracil-DNA glycosylase treatment, a first 18-cycle PCR with universal primers M1SS and BC2_uni_R was performed on all cDNA. The source study handled its data this way. Normalization of each sample was performed by random selection of 1 million high-quality reads, each carrying a distinct molecular identifier. Instead of being binned into consensus sequences, reads with shared molecular identifiers were discarded. MiTCR, set to a Q25 quality threshold and the strictest error-elimination algorithm, was used for CDR3 identification, clonotype clustering and error correction. A nonparametric unseen species model with Euler transformation was used to estimate a lower bound on total TCR beta diversity. The public reads were quality trimmed at Q25 with fastp and then assembled into clones with MiXCR by TCRdb, keeping productive beta chains. A single entry per CDR3 protein holds the most common genes and DNA from its merged rows. TCRdb, not the original authors, processed these V and J calls. In all, the sample holds 500,000 to 650,000 distinct CDR3 sequences, and 25% to 35% of those were seen once. Jointly, the top ten make up approximately 4% of the sample.

Donors were a few dozen systemically healthy Caucasian individuals from Russia aged roughly 6 to 100 years. Around 10 milliliters of peripheral blood were drawn from each donor into EDTA-treated Vacutainer tubes. PBMCs were isolated by Ficoll-Paque density-gradient centrifugation, with at least 6.5 million obtained per sample. Total RNA was extracted from PBMCs with Trizol reagent, with at least 6 micrograms obtained per sample. For every donor, flow cytometry on a PBMC aliquot measured the percentage of naive CD45RAhigh/CD27high T cells. This clonotype has a handful of counts. Its recognized antigen is unknown. No clone much larger than this one lies a single base away; base qualities are absent. The same specimen was also included in a second study, on T cells of mothers and their children. According to the second study: Nine systemically healthy Caucasian individuals, comprising three mothers and their six children, were included as donors. cDNA synthesis used all of the extracted RNA, with 1.5 ug of RNA in each 15 ul reaction. In the second PCR, the M1S primer introduced both the sample barcodes and 2-4 random nucleotides. Over 8.5 million TCR beta CDR3 reads were obtained for each mother, and 2.5 million to 3 million reads were obtained for each child. Thymic selection similarly shapes TCR recombination output in related and unrelated pairs, with minor effect from inherited differences. Normalized repertoire overlap in related mother-child pairs was always slightly higher than in unrelated mother-child pairs, but the difference was never significant. With a sensitivity of around 97 clones per million clonotypes, no persistent microchimeric T cell clones were detected. Deep NGS was used in the study to compare the TCR beta repertoires of mothers and children and to look for features that separate related mother-child pairs from unrelated individuals. The mean age was roughly 40 +/- 4 years for the mothers and approximately 11 +/- 4 years for the children. Libraries were sequenced on Illumina HiSeq 2000 with 100+100 nt paired-end reads after adapter ligation with NEBNext reagents. Mother and child libraries were prepared a month apart and sequenced in separate runs to prevent cross-contamination. Each donor had between roughly 500,000 and 2,200,000 distinct TCR beta clonotypes identified. Naive TCR beta clonotypes were estimated from low-frequency clonotypes matched to each donor's FACS-determined naive share, without sorting.

Sequencing was carried out using blood. The sequence came from a boy aged 2 to 9 in good health. The receptor chain draws on TRBV7-8 and TRBJ1-2; perhaps TRBD1 is the D gene, with 5 bases matching. Here the CDR3 is given as CASSLGTGHPIYGYTF. The sequenced DNA: TGTGCCAGCAGCTTAGGGACGGGGCACCCAATCTATGGCTACACCTTC.